Below, 15 T cell receptor beta chains from the same sample are listed, as sequenced in a study of cytomegalovirus exposure and HLA in healthy donors. The PCR made use of 60 Vbeta and 13 Jbeta primers. Clones were sequenced by immunoSEQ multiplex PCR, and TCRdb holds only the in-frame ones, with some missing. The table lists fewer than 85,000 clones, with 5% in the top ten. Material for sequencing was PBMCs. Receptors originate from a woman in her thirties or forties in good health and CMV-seropositive.

The chain carries TRBV19 and TRBJ1-1; D perhaps matches TRBD1 (5 bases). The V and J ends lost 4 bases and 4 bases respectively, with 13 bases between them. CDR3 size: 14 residues. Per germline, CDR1 LNHDA and CDR2 SQIVND (reference sequence). CDR3 residues: CASSTRGGVTEAFF. CDR3 bases: TGTGCCAGTAGTACGAGAGGAGGGGTCACTGAAGCTTTCTTT.

The rearrangement links TRBV19 to TRBJ1-1; D remains unclear. Trimming cost V 1 base and J 0 bases, with 12 bases left between them. Germline V gene lookup returns CDR1 LNHDA and CDR2 SQIVND (reference sequence). The CDR3 contains 16 residues. CDR3 sequence (DNA): TGTGCCAGTAGTATAGGGGCAGGTTTCATGAACACTGAAGCTTTCTTT. Residues: CASSIGAGFMNTEAFF.

The chain links TRBV5-4 to TRBJ2-7; 9 bases match TRBD1. The CDR3 is 14 residues long. Trimming took 3 bases from V and 5 from J; bases not matched to a gene: 6. Germline V gene lookup returns CDR1 SGHNT and CDR2 YYREEE (reference sequence). This CDR3 is CASSSRTGADEQYF. CDR3 nucleotide sequence: TGTGCCAGCAGCTCAAGGACAGGGGCCGACGAGCAGTACTTC.

With respect to this clone: Other DNA variants within this sample encode the same CDR3. The chain employs TRBV7-2 and TRBJ1-1, with D possibly being TRBD1 (5 bases). The CDR3 runs 14 residues. Trimming removed 5 bases from V and 3 bases from J, with 13 bases in between. Germline assignment: CDR1 SGHTA and CDR2 FQGNSA. The CDR3 here is CASSAGPRHTEAFF. For the CDR3, the DNA is TGTGCCAGCAGCGCGGGACCACGTCACACTGAAGCTTTCTTT. The full variable domain, rest sourced from reference TRBV7-2 and TRBJ1-1, is GAGVSQSPSNKVTEKGKDVELRCDPISGHTALYWYRQSLGQGLEFLIYFQGNSAPDKSGLPSDRFSAERTGGSVSTLTIQRTQQEDSAVYLCASSAGPRHTEAFFGQGTRLTVV.

The rearrangement links TRBV11-1 to TRBJ2-7, with D unresolved. The V and J ends lost 3 bases and 5 bases respectively, with 17 bases between them. The CDR3 spans 15 residues. The germline V gene encodes CDR1 SGHAT and CDR2 FQDESV (reference sequence). For the CDR3, the DNA is TGTGCCAGCAGCTTCCAGCGACGGATATCGAACGAGCAGTACTTC. Amino acid sequence: CASSFQRRISNEQYF.

This chain joins TRBV12-5 and TRBJ2-3, with TRBD2 identical over 8 bases. The CDR3 covers 16 residues. Germline V gene sequence: CDR1 LGHNT, CDR2 FRNRAP. V lost 3 bases to trimming and J lost 7 bases; unmatched junction nucleotides: 12. DNA for the CDR3: TGTGCTAGTGGTTTAGAACCCGGGACTAGTGTATATACGCAGTATTTT. This encodes CASGLEPGTSVYTQYF.

V gene TRBV6-6 combines with J gene TRBJ1-1; TRBD1 aligns across 10 bases. Germline CDR1 is MNHNY and CDR2 is SVGAGI (reference sequence). Trimming at V came to 6 bases and at J to 4 bases, leaving 8 bases not matched to a gene. CDR3 length equals 15 residues. The CDR3 is CASSSRTGGSTEAFF. The CDR3 nucleotides are TGTGCCAGCAGCTCCCGGACAGGGGGAAGCACTGAAGCTTTCTTT.

This sequence joins TRBV11-2 and TRBJ2-2; 11 nucleotides align to TRBD2. The CDR3 is 16 amino acids. V shed 1 base, J shed 4 bases, and the junction held 2 bases outside the gene matches. CDR1 and CDR2 (germline): SGHAT, FQNNGV. CDR3 DNA: TGTGCCAGCAGCTTAGGACTAGCGGGACTCACCGGGGAGCTGTTTTTT. Its translation: CASSLGLAGLTGELFF. Complete variable domain (other parts from reference TRBV11-2 and TRBJ2-2): EAGVAQSPRYKIIEKRQSVAFWCNPISGHATLYWYQQILGQGPKLLIQFQNNGVVDDSQLPKDRFSAERLKGVDSTLKIQPAKLEDSAVYLCASSLGLAGLTGELFFGEGSRLTVL.

The chain joins TRBV18 to TRBJ2-7, with D maybe TRBD2 (5 bases). CDR1 and CDR2 from the germline V gene are KGHSH and LQKENI. The CDR3 has 15 amino acids. Trimming pared 2 bases from V and 1 base from J, leaving 12 bases between. The CDR3, as DNA: TGTGCCAGCTCACCAACGTTTGCGGGTTCCTACGAGCAGTACTTC. Amino acids: CASSPTFAGSYEQYF.

The V call is TRBV15, the J call TRBJ2-7; TRBD1 aligns across 8 bases. Losses at the gene ends were 3 bases for V and 7 bases for J; bases not matched to a gene: 8. This CDR3 is 14 amino acids long. From germline, CDR1 is LNHNV and CDR2 YYDKDF (reference sequence). The chain's CDR3 is CATSRTGAYREQYF. CDR3 sequence (DNA): TGTGCCACCAGCAGGACAGGGGCGTATCGGGAGCAGTACTTC.

The genes are TRBV10-1 and TRBJ2-3, with unresolved D. CDR3 size: 13 residues. Per germline, CDR1 WNHNN and CDR2 SYGVQD (reference sequence). The germline V and J ends were trimmed by 2 bases and 5 bases, with 8 bases remaining between them. CDR3 DNA sequence: TGCGCCAGCAGTGAGCCCCATCAAGATACGCAGTATTTT. As protein: CASSEPHQDTQYF.

The rearrangement links TRBV10-2 to TRBJ1-5; TRBD1 matches 10 bases. V dropped 3 bases and J dropped 7; count of bases not matched to a gene: 9. Germline V lookup: CDR1 WSHSY, CDR2 SAAADI. CDR3 length equals 16 residues. CDR3: CASSERDRGSWQPQHF. CDR3 nucleotide sequence: TGCGCCAGCAGTGAACGGGACAGGGGAAGTTGGCAGCCCCAGCATTTT.

This chain links TRBV5-1 with TRBJ2-1, with D possibly being TRBD2 (6 bases). CDR1 and CDR2 from the germline V gene are SGHRS and YFSETQ. The CDR3 extends over 16 amino acids. Between the trimmed V and J ends, which lost 0 bases and 6 bases, there was a span of 16 bases. CDR3 amino acids: CASSLAPGGIGNEQFF. In DNA, the CDR3 is TGCGCCAGCAGCTTGGCCCCGGGCGGGATCGGCAATGAGCAGTTCTTC.

The V call is TRBV28, the J call TRBJ1-2; tentative D call: TRBD1 (5 bases). The CDR3 has 16 amino acids. Trimming stripped 6 bases from V and 6 bases from J, with 23 bases between. Germline CDR1 is MDHEN and CDR2 is SYDVKM. Written as DNA, the CDR3 is TGTGCCAGCAGCTTGCGCATGTGGCAGGGTAGGGATGGCTACACCTTC. It encodes CASSLRMWQGRDGYTF.

The chain uses TRBV5-8 and TRBJ2-5; possible D gene TRBD2, 5 bases. Germline CDR1 and CDR2: SGHTS and YDEGEE. V was trimmed by 1 base and J by 4 bases, leaving 8 bases between them. This CDR3 comprises 13 residues. CDR3 in amino acids: CASSLTRGETQYF. The CDR3 DNA follows: TGTGCCAGCAGCTTGACTAGAGGAGAGACCCAGTACTTC. The complete variable domain, with remaining parts taken from reference TRBV5-8 and TRBJ2-5, reads EAGVTQSPTHLIKTRGQQATLRCSPISGHTSVYWYQQALGLGLQFLLWYDEGEERNRGNFPPRFSGRQFPNYSSELNVNALELEDSALYLCASSLTRGETQYFGPGTRLLVL.